The 3 T cell receptor beta chains presented below share a single source sample, sequenced in a study of blood T cell repertoires in COVID-19. Produced via immunoSEQ multiplex PCR; TCRdb's table is partial and in-frame only. The profile shows about 150,000 clones, 65% to 80% of them singletons. Sequencing input: peripheral blood. The source is a man in his fifties or sixties with acute or convalescent COVID-19.

V is TRBV29-1 and J is TRBJ2-1, with D perhaps matching TRBD2 (6 bases). CDR1 is SQVTM, CDR2 ANQGSEA, per germline. The CDR3 loop spans 15 amino acids. V dropped 3 bases and J dropped 3 bases, with 15 bases sitting between them. In DNA form, the CDR3 reads TGCAGCGTTGATGAGAGGGGAGCGGGCTACAATGAGCAGTTCTTC. It is translated as CSVDERGAGYNEQFF.

The genes are TRBV6-5 and TRBJ2-7, with 9 positions matching TRBD2. After removal of 4 bases from V and 4 bases from J, the junction contained 5 bases not matched to a gene. CDR3 length: 14 residues. Germline assignment: CDR1 MNHEY and CDR2 SVGAGI. The CDR3 DNA reads as TGTGCCAGCAGTTTTGGCGGGAGGGCATACGAGCAGTACTTC. Protein product: CASSFGGRAYEQYF.

This clone showed up just a few times. This chain uses TRBV5-1 with TRBJ2-2; D gene unclear. Germline-derived CDR1 and CDR2 are SGHRS and YFSETQ. The length of the CDR3 is 16 residues. V gave up 2 bases and J gave up 0 bases, with 11 bases separating them. CDR3 region: CASSLGTKTNTGELFF. For the CDR3, the DNA is TGCGCCAGCAGCTTAGGAACTAAAACGAACACCGGGGAGCTGTTTTTT.